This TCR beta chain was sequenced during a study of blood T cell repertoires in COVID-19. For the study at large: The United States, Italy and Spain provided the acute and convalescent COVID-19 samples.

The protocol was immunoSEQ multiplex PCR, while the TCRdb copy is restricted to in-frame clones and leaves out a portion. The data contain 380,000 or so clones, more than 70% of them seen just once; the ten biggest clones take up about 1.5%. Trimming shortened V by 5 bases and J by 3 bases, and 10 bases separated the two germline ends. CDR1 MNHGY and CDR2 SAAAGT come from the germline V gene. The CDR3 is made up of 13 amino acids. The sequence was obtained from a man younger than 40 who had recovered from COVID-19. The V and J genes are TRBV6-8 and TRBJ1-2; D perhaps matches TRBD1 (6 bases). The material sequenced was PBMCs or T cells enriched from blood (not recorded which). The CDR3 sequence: CASSLTGYYGYTF. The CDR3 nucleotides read TGTGCCAGCAGTCTTACAGGGTACTATGGCTACACCTTC.